One sample yielded the 30 T cell receptor beta chains listed below, sequenced in a study of OX40 agonist ivuxolimab in advanced cancers. The assay was immunoSEQ multiplex PCR, and TCRdb's table has in-frame clones only and misses some. The sample records about 100,000 clones, 90% being singletons. This specimen was CD4+ or CD8+ T cells sorted from blood, taken in a trial of the OX40 agonist ivuxolimab. The receptor source for this set is an adult with an advanced solid tumor such as melanoma, head and neck, liver or kidney cancer.

The rearrangement uses TRBV5-6 and TRBJ1-2; 7 positions agree with TRBD1. The trim removed 0 bases at V and 9 bases at J, leaving 14 bases unmatched. The length of the CDR3 is 16 residues. Germline CDR1 and CDR2: SGHDT and YYEEEE. The CDR3 region is CASSLVIGTAGGRYTF. DNA for the CDR3: TGTGCCAGCAGCTTGGTAATTGGGACAGCCGGTGGTCGCTACACCTTC.

V is TRBV19 and J is TRBJ2-6; possibly TRBD1 for D (5 bases). CDR1 and CDR2 (germline): LNHDA, SQIVND (reference sequence). This CDR3 has 18 amino acids. V lost 0 bases, J lost 0 bases, and 12 bases lay in between. In DNA, the CDR3 is TGTGCCAGTAGTATAGACGGCAGGGTGGGCTCTGGGGCCAACGTCCTGACTTTC. Amino acids: CASSIDGRVGSGANVLTF.

This clone was recorded at least ten times. The rearrangement uses TRBV7-9 and TRBJ1-3, with unresolved D. The V and J ends lost 5 bases and 0 bases respectively, with 8 bases between them. The germline V gene has CDR1 SEHNR and CDR2 FQNEAQ (reference sequence). The CDR3 is 14 amino acids. As DNA, the CDR3 is TGTGCCAGCAGCCAGGAGGGCTCTGGAAACACCATATATTTT. As protein: CASSQEGSGNTIYF.

For this clone: A read error may produce the germline difference seen at one junction end. The chain recombines TRBV28 with TRBJ2-7; D is possibly TRBD1 or TRBD2 (5 bases each). Germline assignment: CDR1 MDHEN and CDR2 SYDVKM. The CDR3 extends over 11 amino acids. The chain's CDR3 is CASTKGLWESF. The CDR3 DNA reads as TGTGCCAGCACCAAGGGGCTTTGGGAGAGCTTC.

The chain joins TRBV19 to TRBJ1-2; TRBD1 agrees at 9 bases. Germline values: CDR1 LNHDA, CDR2 SQIVND (reference sequence). Trimming at V came to 7 bases and at J to 8 bases, leaving 8 bases not matched to a gene. The CDR3 extends over 13 amino acids. CDR3 bases: TGTGCCAGTACCGAGGACAGGGGCATGGGCTACACCTTC. This encodes CASTEDRGMGYTF.

The gene calls are TRBV16 and TRBJ2-1, with a tentative D call TRBD2 (5 bases). There are 15 residues in the CDR3. V shed 2 bases and J shed 9 bases, with 17 bases lying between them. The germline V gene has CDR1 KGHSY and CDR2 FQNENV. This chain's CDR3 is CASSQRAAVRGEQFF. Here the CDR3 DNA reads TGTGCCAGCAGCCAAAGGGCGGCCGTCCGGGGTGAGCAGTTCTTC.

The chain uses TRBV28 and TRBJ2-7; D call uncertain. This CDR3 comprises 10 residues. CDR1 is MDHEN, CDR2 SYDVKM, per germline. The germline V and J ends were trimmed by 2 bases and 5 bases, with 1 base remaining between them. The CDR3 sequence: CASSLDEQYF. CDR3 coding DNA: TGTGCCAGCAGTTTAGACGAGCAGTACTTC.

The chain recombines TRBV19 with TRBJ1-1; D not certain. The CDR3 is 13 residues long. Germline V gives CDR1 LNHDA, CDR2 SQIVND (reference sequence). Trimming removed 6 bases at V and 1 base at J, with 9 bases between. The CDR3 DNA follows: TGTGCCAGTAGCGCAGGACGGAACACTGAAGCTTTCTTT. It codes for CASSAGRNTEAFF. Supplemented by reference TRBV19 and TRBJ1-1, the full variable domain reads DGGITQSPKYLFRKEGQNVTLSCEQNLNHDAMYWYRQDPGQGLRLIYYSQIVNDFQKGDIAEGYSVSREKKESFPLTVTSAQKNPTAFYLCASSAGRNTEAFFGQGTRLTVV.

This clone was counted only a few times. V is TRBV27 and J is TRBJ1-1, with 8 bases identical to TRBD1. The trim removed 3 bases at V and 11 bases at J, leaving 23 bases unmatched. Germline V CDR1 and CDR2: MNHEY, SMNVEV (reference sequence). The CDR3 is made up of 18 amino acids. The CDR3 protein is CASSLREYRGGVSVGAFF. CDR3 sequence (DNA): TGTGCCAGCAGTTTGCGGGAGTACAGGGGGGGAGTTAGCGTGGGCGCTTTCTTT.

The V call is TRBV5-1, the J call TRBJ2-6, with D unresolved. The V end was cut by 2 bases, the J end by 0 bases, with 6 bases between. Germline V lookup: CDR1 SGHRS, CDR2 YFSETQ. This CDR3 has 15 residues. CDR3 loop: CASSFQSSGANVLTF. The CDR3 DNA reads TGCGCCAGCAGCTTTCAAAGCTCTGGGGCCAACGTCCTGACTTTC.

This chain links TRBV15 with TRBJ2-7; 7 positions match TRBD2. CDR3 length: 12 amino acids. Germline CDR1 reads LNHNV; CDR2 reads YYDKDF (reference sequence). Trimming removed 4 bases from V and 7 bases from J; junction bases left unmatched: 4. The DNA of the CDR3 is TGTGCCACCAGCAAGCGGGAAACTGAGCAGTACTTC. Amino acid sequence: CATSKRETEQYF.

The chain has TRBV5-6 and TRBJ2-1; D perhaps matches TRBD2 (5 bases). Between the trimmed V and J ends, which lost 0 bases and 8 bases, there was a span of 9 bases. Germline lookup yields CDR1 SGHDT and CDR2 YYEEEE. This CDR3 is built from 13 residues. The CDR3 DNA reads as TGTGCCAGCAGCTTGGTTGGGAGTCATGAGCAGTTCTTC. Translation gives CASSLVGSHEQFF.

About this clone itself: Relative to the germline gene, one junction end is altered; a read error may explain this. The gene calls are TRBV10-3 and TRBJ2-2; the match to TRBD2 covers 9 bases. CDR3 length: 14 amino acids. In germline, CDR1 is ENHRY, CDR2 SYGVKD. CDR3 amino acids: CAITPSGNPGELFF. The DNA of the CDR3 is TGTGCCATCACGCCTAGCGGGAACCCCGGGGAGCTGTTTTTT.

The DNA of the CDR3 is TGTGCCAGCAGAGCGAGCGGGAGTGGTTATGAGCAGTTCTTC. Residues: CASRASGSGYEQFF. The chain has TRBV28 and TRBJ2-1; 8 positions agree with TRBD2. V was pared by 6 bases and J by 8 bases, with 9 bases of the junction left unmatched. The CDR3 consists of 14 residues. Germline V CDR1 and CDR2: MDHEN, SYDVKM.

The gene calls are TRBV2 and TRBJ2-1; 10 nucleotides line up with TRBD1. The CDR3 is made up of 17 amino acids. The germline gives CDR1 SNHLY, CDR2 FYNNEI. Losses at the gene ends were 7 bases for V and 1 base for J; bases not matched to a gene: 10. CDR3 nucleotide sequence: TGTGCCAGCACCGGACAGGGGGTGGCTCGTTCCTACAATGAGCAGTTCTTC. Amino acid sequence: CASTGQGVARSYNEQFF. The full variable domain, completed using reference TRBV2 and TRBJ2-1, is EPEVTQTPSHQVTQMGQEVILRCVPISNHLYFYWYRQILGQKVEFLVSFYNNEISEKSEIFDDQFSVERPDGSNFTLKIRSTKLEDSAMYFCASTGQGVARSYNEQFFGPGTRLTVL.

The chain uses TRBV7-2 and TRBJ2-3, with 7 nucleotides matching TRBD2. Germline V gene sequence: CDR1 SGHTA, CDR2 FQGNSA. The CDR3 runs to 14 residues. V trimming: 1 base; J trimming: 3 bases; junction bases outside the gene matches: 1. The CDR3 nucleotides read TGTGCCAGCAGCTTAGGGCGGGAGACAGATACGCAGTATTTT. Its translation is CASSLGRETDTQYF.

This CDR3 is CASSHASPGNEQYF. In nucleotides, the CDR3 is TGCGCCAGCAGCCATGCTAGCCCCGGGAACGAGCAGTACTTC. The rearrangement joins TRBV4-1 to TRBJ2-7, with D possibly matching TRBD2 (5 bases). This CDR3 has 14 amino acids. Trimming removed 3 bases at V and 5 bases at J, with 14 bases between. CDR1 and CDR2 (germline): MGHRA, YSYEKL.

This chain links TRBV5-8 with TRBJ2-7, with TRBD1 matching 11 bases. CDR1 is SGHTS, CDR2 YDEGEE, per germline. V shed 5 bases and J 2 bases; nucleotides not matched to a gene: 6. This CDR3 comprises 15 residues. CDR3 amino acids: CASREPGQGAYEQYF. The CDR3 coding sequence is TGTGCCAGCAGGGAACCGGGACAGGGGGCCTACGAGCAGTACTTC. Together with reference TRBV5-8 and TRBJ2-7, the CDR3 gives the full variable domain: EAGVTQSPTHLIKTRGQQATLRCSPISGHTSVYWYQQALGLGLQFLLWYDEGEERNRGNFPPRFSGRQFPNYSSELNVNALELEDSALYLCASREPGQGAYEQYFGPGTRLTVT.

This clone came up a few times. The chain links TRBV18 to TRBJ2-5; D is unresolved. Germline assignment: CDR1 KGHSH and CDR2 LQKENI. Trimming left V 6 bases short and J 5 bases short, with 13 bases between. The length of the CDR3 is 13 residues. In nucleotides, the CDR3 is TGTGCCAGCTCGAAGGACCAATCTGAGACCCAGTACTTC. Translation: CASSKDQSETQYF.

The chain joins TRBV7-9 to TRBJ2-3; the match to TRBD2 covers 9 bases. Losses at the gene ends were 5 bases for V and 3 bases for J; bases not matched to a gene: 6. This CDR3 spans 15 amino acids. Germline CDR1 and CDR2: SEHNR and FQNEAQ (reference sequence). CDR3 bases: TGTGCCAGCAGCCACTCGGCGGGAGGGACAGATACGCAGTATTTT. Translating gives CASSHSAGGTDTQYF. The whole variable domain, remainder taken from reference TRBV7-9 and TRBJ2-3, is DTGVSQNPRHKITKRGQNVTFRCDPISEHNRLYWYRQTLGQGPEFLTYFQNEAQLEKSRLLSDRFSAERPKGSFSTLEIQRTEQGDSAMYLCASSHSAGGTDTQYFGPGTRLTVL.

The chain links TRBV11-2 to TRBJ2-7; 8 bases match TRBD1. The length of the CDR3 is 16 residues. The junction had 8 bases not matched to a gene; V was cut back by 3 bases and J by 1 base. Germline CDR1 is SGHAT and CDR2 is FQNNGV. The CDR3 sequence: CASSLGQGAISYEQYF. Here the CDR3 DNA reads TGTGCCAGCAGCTTGGGTCAGGGGGCGATTTCCTACGAGCAGTACTTC.

The rearrangement uses TRBV19 and TRBJ2-3; D unresolved. There are 15 residues in the CDR3. In germline, CDR1 is LNHDA, CDR2 SQIVND (reference sequence). V was cut by 2 bases and J by 1 base, with 10 bases left in between. The CDR3, as DNA: TGTGCCAGTAGTATAAGGGCCGCGGGCACAGATACGCAGTATTTT. Protein sequence: CASSIRAAGTDTQYF.

The genes are TRBV6-5 and TRBJ2-7; a possible D gene is TRBD2 (6 bases). Trimming pared 0 bases from V and 2 bases from J, leaving 14 bases between. Germline-derived CDR1 and CDR2 are MNHEY and SVGAGI. CDR3 length: 16 amino acids. The CDR3: CASSYSGGSRTYEQYF. CDR3 nucleotide sequence: TGTGCCAGCAGTTACTCTGGAGGGAGTCGAACCTACGAGCAGTACTTC.

The chain employs TRBV7-3 and TRBJ2-2; 9 bases line up with TRBD2. This CDR3 comprises 14 residues. V shed 3 bases, J shed 8 bases, and the junction held 4 bases outside the gene matches. The germline CDR1 and CDR2 sequences are SGHTA and FQGTGA. The DNA of the CDR3 is TGTGCCAGCAGCTTCGGACTAGCGAAGGGGGAGCTGTTTTTT. This sequence encodes CASSFGLAKGELFF.

The chain combines TRBV6-1 with TRBJ2-3, with TRBD1 as a possible D gene (5 bases). The CDR3 extends over 15 amino acids. V was clipped by 1 base and J by 2 bases, with 10 bases between them. Germline lookup yields CDR1 MNHNS and CDR2 SASEGT. CDR3 loop: CASSEVRQTTDTQYF. The CDR3 DNA is TGTGCCAGCAGTGAAGTCCGACAGACCACAGATACGCAGTATTTT.

This chain connects TRBV7-3 to TRBJ1-6; D is perhaps TRBD1 (5 bases). The CDR3 covers 17 residues. The V and J ends lost 4 bases and 7 bases respectively, with 20 bases between them. Germline CDR1 and CDR2: SGHTA and FQGTGA. The CDR3 reads CASSSIQGWWRNSPLHF. The CDR3 coding sequence is TGTGCCAGCAGCTCCATCCAGGGATGGTGGAGAAATTCACCCCTCCACTTT.

This clone was observed a single time. V gene TRBV11-1 combines with J gene TRBJ1-1; 7 nucleotides align to TRBD1. Germline CDR1 is SGHAT and CDR2 is FQDESV (reference sequence). V was clipped by 5 bases and J by 0 bases; unmatched bases: 12. CDR3 size: 17 residues. The CDR3 coding sequence is TGTGCCAGCAGCGCCCTAAACAGGGGCCTCATGAACACTGAAGCTTTCTTT. Amino acids: CASSALNRGLMNTEAFF. The entire variable domain, with the rest obtained from reference TRBV11-1 and TRBJ1-1, is as follows: EAEVAQSPRYKITEKSQAVAFWCDPISGHATLYWYRQILGQGPELLVQFQDESVVDDSQLPKDRFSAERLKGVDSTLKIQPAELGDSAMYLCASSALNRGLMNTEAFFGQGTRLTVV.

The chain links TRBV29-1 to TRBJ1-1; D gene unclear. This CDR3 spans 10 amino acids. The ends were cut back, 4 bases at V and 2 bases at J, with 2 bases in the middle. Germline V lookup: CDR1 SQVTM, CDR2 ANQGSEA. CDR3 amino acids: CSVGNTEAFF. In DNA, the CDR3 is TGCAGCGTTGGAAACACTGAAGCTTTCTTT.

The genes are TRBV15 and TRBJ1-2; 7 positions match TRBD1. There are 17 residues in the CDR3. V dropped 5 bases and J dropped 7; count of bases not matched to a gene: 19. Germline CDR1 reads LNHNV; CDR2 reads YYDKDF (reference sequence). CDR3 loop: CATSPYLGQTKMGGYTF. The CDR3, as DNA: TGTGCCACCAGCCCGTATCTGGGACAGACGAAGATGGGTGGCTACACCTTC.

The CDR3 spells CASNRDRGGWYEQYF. The CDR3 DNA is TGTGCCAGCAACCGGGACAGGGGAGGGTGGTACGAGCAGTACTTC. This sequence joins TRBV6-5 and TRBJ2-7, with 10 bases fitting TRBD1. V gave up 7 bases and J gave up 4 bases; unmatched junction bases: 10. In germline, CDR1 is MNHEY, CDR2 SVGAGI. The CDR3 is made up of 15 amino acids.